This T cell receptor beta chain was found in a study of tumor-infiltrating lymphocytes in oesophageal squamous cell carcinoma. Details on this clonotype: The germline gene is not matched at one end of the junction; a read error may be the cause.

Germline V gene sequence: CDR1 SGHVS, CDR2 FQNEAQ. This CDR3 region has 19 residues. TCRdb used MiXCR to reprocess the PCR reads, holding one entry per CDR3 protein. This table has about 10,000 distinct CDR3 sequences, 60% appearing once. Sequencing was carried out using esophageal tumor tissue. The rearrangement joins TRBV7-8 to TRBJ2-6; a possible D gene is TRBD1 (5 bases). The source is a female donor with esophageal squamous cell carcinoma. The CDR3 nucleotides read TGTGCCAGCAGCTTAGTTTGGGGATACTCCCCCTCTGGGGCCAACGTCCTGAATTTC. This translates into CASSLVWGYSPSGANVLNF.